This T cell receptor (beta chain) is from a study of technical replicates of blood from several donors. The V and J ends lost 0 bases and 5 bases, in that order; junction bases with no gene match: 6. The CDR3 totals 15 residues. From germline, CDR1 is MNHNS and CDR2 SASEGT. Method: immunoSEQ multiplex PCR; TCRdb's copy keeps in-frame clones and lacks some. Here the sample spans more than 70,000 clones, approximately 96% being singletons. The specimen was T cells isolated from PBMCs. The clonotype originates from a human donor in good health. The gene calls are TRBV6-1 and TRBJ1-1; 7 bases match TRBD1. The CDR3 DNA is TGTGCCAGCAGTGAAGCCAGGGGGATTAGGACTGAAGCTTTCTTT. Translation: CASSEARGIRTEAFF.